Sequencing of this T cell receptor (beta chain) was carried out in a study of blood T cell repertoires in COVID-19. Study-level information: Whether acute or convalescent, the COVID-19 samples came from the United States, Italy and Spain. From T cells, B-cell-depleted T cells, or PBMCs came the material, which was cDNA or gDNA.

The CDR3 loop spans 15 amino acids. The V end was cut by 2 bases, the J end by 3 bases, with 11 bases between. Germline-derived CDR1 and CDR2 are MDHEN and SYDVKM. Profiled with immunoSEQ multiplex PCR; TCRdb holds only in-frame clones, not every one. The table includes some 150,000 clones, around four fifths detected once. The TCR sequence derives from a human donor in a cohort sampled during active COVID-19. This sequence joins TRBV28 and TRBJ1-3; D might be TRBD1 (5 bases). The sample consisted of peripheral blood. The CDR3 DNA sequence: TGTGCCAGCAGTTTACCAGGGAGGGATGGAAACACCATATATTTT. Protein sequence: CASSLPGRDGNTIYF.